This note documents a single T cell receptor (beta chain) sequence. TCRdb reprocessed the RT-PCR reads via MiXCR and lists one record per CDR3 protein. The sample consists of hundreds of thousands of distinct CDR3 sequences, 14% of them appearing once. This CDR3 contains 15 residues. Germline CDR1 and CDR2: SGHRS and YFSETQ. V lost 3 bases and J 8 bases, leaving 20 bases between the germline ends. The rearrangement uses TRBV5-1 and TRBJ1-1; no clear D. The sequence was obtained from a female donor in good health, serving as a healthy control. What was sequenced was memory CD4+ T cells from blood. CDR3 coding DNA: TGCGCCAGCAGCTCCCGGGCGCAAGCCCGAACGGAAGCTTTCTTT. This translates into CASSSRAQARTEAFF.